A single sample is the source of the 21 T cell receptor beta chains below, sequenced in a study of blood T cells in healthy people across ages. For the second PCR, which ran for about 7 to 11 cycles, a sample-barcoded 5' primer and a J-beta primer mix were used. TCRdb independently ran MiXCR on the 5' RACE reads; one entry per CDR3 protein. This sample has hundreds of thousands of distinct CDR3 sequences, with 56% found just once. Source material: blood. These receptor sequences come from a man aged 35 to 55 in good health.

The chain has TRBV25-1 and TRBJ2-1, with D perhaps TRBD1 (7 bases). The germline V and J ends were trimmed by 6 bases and 4 bases, with 16 bases remaining between them. CDR3 length: 15 residues. From germline, CDR1 is MGHDK and CDR2 SYGVNS. CDR3 sequence: CASSADRAGYNEQFF. In DNA, the CDR3 is TGTGCCAGCAGCGCCGACAGGGCGGGGTACAATGAGCAGTTCTTC. The entire variable domain, with the rest obtained from reference TRBV25-1 and TRBJ2-1, is as follows: EADIYQTPRYLVIGTGKKITLECSQTMGHDKMYWYQQDPGMELHLIHYSYGVNSTEKGDLSSESTVSRIRTEHFPLTLESARPSHTSQYLCASSADRAGYNEQFFGPGTRLTVL.

The chain is built from TRBV12-5 and TRBJ2-7; TRBD2 is a possible D gene (5 bases). The DNA end lines up better with TRBJ2-5; the J call may be wrong. Germline V lookup: CDR1 LGHNT, CDR2 FRNRAP. This CDR3 has 15 amino acids. This CDR3 reads CASGLGRGVRETQYF. The CDR3 nucleotides are TGTGCTAGTGGTTTGGGACGGGGTGTGAGAGAGACCCAGTACTTC.

Only a few counts were recorded for this clonotype. CDR3 in DNA: TGTGCCAGCAGTTTTGTGGGAGGGAACAATGAGCAGTTCTTC. Translating it yields CASSFVGGNNEQFF. The chain employs TRBV28 and TRBJ2-1; 7 bases match TRBD2. Unmatched junction bases numbered 4, after V lost 3 bases and J lost 5 bases. Per germline, CDR1 MDHEN and CDR2 SYDVKM. CDR3 length: 14 amino acids.

The gene calls are TRBV3-1 and TRBJ2-7; 9 positions match TRBD1. CDR1 is LGHDT and CDR2 is YNNKEL in the germline V gene (reference sequence). The CDR3 extends over 16 amino acids. J gave up 0 bases and V 4 bases, and 7 bases lay outside the gene matches. Here the CDR3 reads CASSRIPGQGSYEQYF. CDR3 DNA sequence: TGTGCCAGCAGCCGAATACCGGGACAGGGCTCCTACGAGCAGTACTTC.

The V and J genes are TRBV9 and TRBJ1-6; weak D call: TRBD1 (5 bases). The CDR3 has 17 amino acids. Per germline, CDR1 SGDLS and CDR2 YYNGEE. With 4 bases removed from V and 0 bases from J, the gap between germline ends came to 14 bases. The CDR3 sequence: CASSPWAGSSYNSPLHF. In DNA, the CDR3 is TGTGCCAGCAGCCCTTGGGCAGGGAGCTCCTATAATTCACCCCTCCACTTT.

The chain uses TRBV20-1 and TRBJ2-5; D unresolved. From germline, CDR1 is DFQATT and CDR2 SNEGSKA (reference sequence). The ends were cut back, 3 bases at V and 5 bases at J, with 10 bases in the middle. The CDR3 loop spans 12 amino acids. The CDR3 loop is CSARYTGETQYF. The CDR3 nucleotides are TGCAGTGCTAGGTATACCGGGGAGACCCAGTACTTC.

The rearrangement links TRBV11-3 to TRBJ1-1; weak D call: TRBD1 (6 bases). Per germline, CDR1 SGHNT and CDR2 YENEEA. CDR3 size: 17 residues. Trimming removed 3 bases at V and 3 bases at J, with 20 bases between. CDR3 DNA sequence: TGTGCCAGCAGCTTGGGTTTGGGGGGGCGGGAGGACACTGAAGCTTTCTTT. Protein: CASSLGLGGREDTEAFF. Full variable domain (missing parts from reference TRBV11-3 and TRBJ1-1): EAGVVQSPRYKIIEKKQPVAFWCNPISGHNTLYWYLQNLGQGPELLIRYENEEAVDDSQLPKDRFSAERLKGVDSTLKIQPAELGDSAVYLCASSLGLGGREDTEAFFGQGTRLTVV.

The chain combines TRBV20-1 with TRBJ2-3; D is uncertain. Germline V lookup: CDR1 DFQATT, CDR2 SNEGSKA (reference sequence). Trimming removed 0 bases at V and 6 bases at J, with 13 bases between. This CDR3 comprises 14 residues. Written as DNA, the CDR3 is TGCAGTGCTAGAGATATCAAGACCGCGGATACGCAGTATTTT. It translates to CSARDIKTADTQYF.

This clonotype has a handful of counts. The chain is built from TRBV29-1 and TRBJ1-4, with D unclear. This CDR3 has 11 residues. V gave up 4 bases and J gave up 0 bases, with 0 bases separating them. The germline gives CDR1 SQVTM, CDR2 ANQGSEA. The CDR3 DNA follows: TGCAGCGTTGCAACTAATGAAAAACTGTTTTTT. Amino acid sequence: CSVATNEKLFF.

DNA of the CDR3: TGTGCCAGCAGCTCTGACGGCCGAATGAAATTTCAGTTCTTC. This sequence encodes CASSSDGRMKFQFF. This sequence joins TRBV7-9 and TRBJ2-1; D not certain. Trimming cost V 4 bases and J 13 bases, with 20 bases left between them. The CDR3 has 14 amino acids. CDR1 is SEHNR and CDR2 is FQNEAQ in the germline V gene (reference sequence). The full variable domain, completed using reference TRBV7-9 and TRBJ2-1, is DTGVSQNPRHKITKRGQNVTFRCDPISEHNRLYWYRQTLGQGPEFLTYFQNEAQLEKSRLLSDRFSAERPKGSFSTLEIQRTEQGDSAMYLCASSSDGRMKFQFFGPGTRLTVL.

The sample holds one count of this clonotype. This chain joins TRBV6-1 and TRBJ1-1; 7 positions agree with TRBD1. CDR1 and CDR2 from the germline V gene are MNHNS and SASEGT. The V segment lost 4 bases and the J segment 4 bases; nucleotides outside the gene matches: 3. CDR3 length: 13 amino acids. The CDR3 protein is CASSAAGGTEAFF. The CDR3 region has the DNA TGTGCCAGCAGTGCAGCAGGGGGCACTGAAGCTTTCTTT.

The chain carries TRBV7-2 and TRBJ1-2; TRBD1 matches 8 bases. The CDR3 is made up of 16 amino acids. In germline, CDR1 is SGHTA, CDR2 FQGNSA. V gave up 1 base and J gave up 2 bases; unmatched junction bases: 6. The CDR3, as DNA: TGTGCCAGCAGCTTAGTCGGGACAGGAGGAAACTATGGCTACACCTTC. As protein: CASSLVGTGGNYGYTF.

The chain joins TRBV5-1 to TRBJ2-1; possible D gene TRBD2, 6 bases. Germline assignment: CDR1 SGHRS and CDR2 YFSETQ. The V end lost 0 bases, the J end lost 8 bases, and 18 bases lay between the germline ends. The CDR3 extends over 16 amino acids. In nucleotides, the CDR3 is TGCGCCAGCAGCTTGGTCCCGGGACTTAACCACGATGAGCAGTTCTTC. This gives the protein CASSLVPGLNHDEQFF.

J is TRBJ1-4 and V is TRBV4-3, with D hard to call. V was clipped by 4 bases and J by 0 bases, with 12 bases between them. This CDR3 is 16 amino acids long. Germline V gene sequence: CDR1 LGHNA, CDR2 YSLEER. CDR3 residues: CASSPKNSATNEKLFF. In nucleotides, the CDR3 is TGCGCCAGCAGCCCAAAAAATAGCGCAACTAATGAAAAACTGTTTTTT.

V gene TRBV11-2 combines with J gene TRBJ2-7, with unresolved D. This CDR3 is 13 amino acids long. Trimming stripped 5 bases from V and 3 bases from J, with 11 bases between. In germline, CDR1 is SGHAT, CDR2 FQNNGV. The CDR3 loop is CASSQPPVYEQYF. The CDR3 nucleotides are TGTGCCAGCAGCCAGCCCCCGGTCTACGAGCAGTACTTC.

V is TRBV20-1 and J is TRBJ2-7; the D is unclear. Trimming shortened V by 1 base and J by 2 bases, and 9 bases separated the two germline ends. The CDR3 consists of 13 residues. CDR1 is DFQATT and CDR2 is SNEGSKA in the germline V gene (reference sequence). DNA of the CDR3: TGCAGTGCTAGAGGCACAACTACCTACGAGCAGTACTTC. The encoded protein is CSARGTTTYEQYF.

This clonotype has just a few counts. This rearrangement joins TRBV7-3 to TRBJ2-6, with 7 bases that match TRBD2. V trimming: 0 bases; J trimming: 1 base; junction bases outside the gene matches: 12. CDR1 and CDR2 (germline): SGHTA, FQGTGA. The CDR3 runs to 20 residues. The CDR3 reads CASSLTVLRASGSGANVLTF. Here the CDR3 DNA reads TGTGCCAGCAGCTTAACGGTCTTGCGGGCTAGCGGATCTGGGGCCAACGTCCTGACTTTC.

The chain recombines TRBV20-1 with TRBJ2-3; D may be TRBD1 (6 bases). Germline CDR1 reads DFQATT; CDR2 reads SNEGSKA (reference sequence). There are 13 residues in the CDR3. Trimming removed 6 bases at V and 2 bases at J, with 12 bases between. The CDR3 region has the DNA TGCAGTGCAATGACAGGCTACACAGATACGCAGTATTTT. This gives the protein CSAMTGYTDTQYF.

The rearrangement links TRBV28 to TRBJ2-1; 7 positions match TRBD1. V lost 3 bases, J lost 7 bases, and 15 bases stayed unmatched. Germline V gene data show CDR1 as MDHEN and CDR2 as SYDVKM. The length of the CDR3 is 17 residues. As DNA, the CDR3 is TGTGCCAGCAGTTTCAATTTGGCAGGGGGAGAGACAAATGAGCAGTTCTTC. Its protein is CASSFNLAGGETNEQFF.

V and J are TRBV28 and TRBJ2-6, with 10 bases matching TRBD1. The CDR3 extends over 15 amino acids. With V trimmed by 6 bases and J by 7 bases, 6 bases remained unmatched. Germline V gives CDR1 MDHEN, CDR2 SYDVKM. The CDR3 nucleotides are TGTGCCAGCAGGCAGACAGGGGGCTTTGCCAACGTCCTGACTTTC. It is translated as CASRQTGGFANVLTF. The complete variable domain, with remaining parts taken from reference TRBV28 and TRBJ2-6, reads DVKVTQSSRYLVKRTGEKVFLECVQDMDHENMFWYRQDPGLGLRLIYFSYDVKMKEKGDIPEGYSVSREKKERFSLILESASTNQTSMYLCASRQTGGFANVLTFGAGSRLTVL.

The chain combines TRBV4-3 with TRBJ2-1; D is unresolved. V dropped 0 bases and J dropped 10 bases, with 10 bases sitting between them. CDR3 length equals 13 residues. CDR1 and CDR2 (germline): LGHNA, YSLEER. CDR3 sequence (DNA): TGCGCCAGCAGCCAAGAGTTCCTCGAAGAGCAGTTCTTC. It is translated as CASSQEFLEEQFF.